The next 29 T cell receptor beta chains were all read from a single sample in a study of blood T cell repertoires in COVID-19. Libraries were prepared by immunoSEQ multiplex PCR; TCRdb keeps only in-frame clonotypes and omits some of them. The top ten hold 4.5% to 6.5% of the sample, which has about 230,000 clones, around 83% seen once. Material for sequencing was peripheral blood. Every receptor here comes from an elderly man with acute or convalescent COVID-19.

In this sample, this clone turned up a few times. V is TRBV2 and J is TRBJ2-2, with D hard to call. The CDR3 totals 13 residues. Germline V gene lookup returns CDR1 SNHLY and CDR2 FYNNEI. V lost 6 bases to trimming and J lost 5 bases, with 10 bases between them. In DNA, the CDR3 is TGTGCCAGCAGGAGTAGTATTACCGGGGAGCTGTTTTTT. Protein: CASRSSITGELFF.

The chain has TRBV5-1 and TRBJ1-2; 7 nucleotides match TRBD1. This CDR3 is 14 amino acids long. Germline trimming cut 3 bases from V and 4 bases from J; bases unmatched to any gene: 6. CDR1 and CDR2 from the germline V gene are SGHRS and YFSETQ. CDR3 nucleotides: TGCGCCAGCAGCTCCATAGACAGGGCCTATGGCTACACCTTC. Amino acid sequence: CASSSIDRAYGYTF.

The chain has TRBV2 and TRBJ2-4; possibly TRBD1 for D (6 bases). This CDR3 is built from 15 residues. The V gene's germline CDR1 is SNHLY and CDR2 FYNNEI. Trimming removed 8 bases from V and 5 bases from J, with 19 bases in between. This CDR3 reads CASSREWDNQNIQYF. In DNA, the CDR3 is TGTGCCAGCTCTAGGGAATGGGACAATCAAAACATTCAGTACTTC.

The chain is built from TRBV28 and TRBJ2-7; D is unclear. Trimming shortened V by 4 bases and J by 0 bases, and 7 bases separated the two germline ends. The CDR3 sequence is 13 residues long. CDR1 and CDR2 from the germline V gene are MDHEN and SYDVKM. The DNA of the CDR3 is TGTGCCAGCAGTTCCCCAGGCTCCTACGAGCAGTACTTC. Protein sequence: CASSSPGSYEQYF.

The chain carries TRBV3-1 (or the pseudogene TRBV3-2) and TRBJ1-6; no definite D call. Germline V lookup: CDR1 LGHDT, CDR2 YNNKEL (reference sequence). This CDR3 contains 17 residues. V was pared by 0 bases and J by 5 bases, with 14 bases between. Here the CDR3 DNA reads TGTGCCAGCAGCCAAGATCTTTTTGTCGCTAATAATTCACCCCTCCACTTT. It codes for CASSQDLFVANNSPLHF.

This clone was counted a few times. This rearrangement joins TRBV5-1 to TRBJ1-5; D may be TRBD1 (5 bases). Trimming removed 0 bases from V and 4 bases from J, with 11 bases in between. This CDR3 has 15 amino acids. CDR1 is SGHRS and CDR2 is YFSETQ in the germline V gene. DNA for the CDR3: TGCGCCAGCAGCTTGGGGGACTCCAGAAATCAGCCCCAGCATTTT. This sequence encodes CASSLGDSRNQPQHF.

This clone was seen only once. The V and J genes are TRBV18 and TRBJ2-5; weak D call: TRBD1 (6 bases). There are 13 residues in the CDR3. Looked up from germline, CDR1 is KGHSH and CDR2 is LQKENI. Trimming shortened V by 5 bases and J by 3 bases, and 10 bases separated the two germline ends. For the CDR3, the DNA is TGTGCCAGCTCAGGACAGCGAGAAGAGACCCAGTACTTC. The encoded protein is CASSGQREETQYF.

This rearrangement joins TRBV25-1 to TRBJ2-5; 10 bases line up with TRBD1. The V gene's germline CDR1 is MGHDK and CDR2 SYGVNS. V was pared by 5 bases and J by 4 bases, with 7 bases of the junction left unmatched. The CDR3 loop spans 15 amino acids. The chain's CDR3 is CASSNPGTGVETQYF. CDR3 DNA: TGTGCCAGCAGTAACCCCGGGACAGGGGTAGAGACCCAGTACTTC.

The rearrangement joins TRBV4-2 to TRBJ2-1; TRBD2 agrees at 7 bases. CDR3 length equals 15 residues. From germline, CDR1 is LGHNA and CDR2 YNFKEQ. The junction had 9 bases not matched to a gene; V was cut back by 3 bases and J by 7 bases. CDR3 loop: CASSQEGGRGNEQFF. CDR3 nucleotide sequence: TGTGCCAGCAGCCAGGAGGGCGGGAGAGGGAATGAGCAGTTCTTC.

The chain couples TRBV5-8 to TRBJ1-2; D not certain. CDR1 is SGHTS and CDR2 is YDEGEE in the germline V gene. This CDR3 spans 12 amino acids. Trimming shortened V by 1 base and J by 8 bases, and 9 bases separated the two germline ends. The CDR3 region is CASSLLREGYTF. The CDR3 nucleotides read TGTGCCAGCAGCTTGCTGAGGGAGGGCTACACCTTC.

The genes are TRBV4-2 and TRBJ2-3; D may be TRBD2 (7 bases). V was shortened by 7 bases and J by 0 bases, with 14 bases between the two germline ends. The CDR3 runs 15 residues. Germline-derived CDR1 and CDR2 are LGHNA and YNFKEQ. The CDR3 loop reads CASNTRGGSTDTQYF. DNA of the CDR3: TGTGCCAGCAACACTAGGGGGGGGAGCACAGATACGCAGTATTTT.

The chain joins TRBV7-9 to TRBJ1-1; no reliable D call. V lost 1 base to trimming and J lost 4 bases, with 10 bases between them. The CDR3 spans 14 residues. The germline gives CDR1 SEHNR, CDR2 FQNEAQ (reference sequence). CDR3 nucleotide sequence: TGTGCCAGCAGCTTAGGGAGACTAGGCACTGAAGCTTTCTTT. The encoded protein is CASSLGRLGTEAFF.

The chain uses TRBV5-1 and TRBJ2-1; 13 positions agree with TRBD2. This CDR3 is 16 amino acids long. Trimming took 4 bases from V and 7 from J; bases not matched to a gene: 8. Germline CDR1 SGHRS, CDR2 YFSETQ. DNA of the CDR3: TGCGCCAGCAGCCCATCCGGGACTAGCGGGGATAATGAGCAGTTCTTC. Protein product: CASSPSGTSGDNEQFF.

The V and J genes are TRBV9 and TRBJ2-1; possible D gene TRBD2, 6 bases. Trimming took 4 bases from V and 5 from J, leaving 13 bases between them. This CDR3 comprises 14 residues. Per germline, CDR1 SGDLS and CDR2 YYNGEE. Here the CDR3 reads CASSTWTNNNEQFF. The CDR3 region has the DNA TGTGCCAGCAGCACCTGGACTAACAACAATGAGCAGTTCTTC.

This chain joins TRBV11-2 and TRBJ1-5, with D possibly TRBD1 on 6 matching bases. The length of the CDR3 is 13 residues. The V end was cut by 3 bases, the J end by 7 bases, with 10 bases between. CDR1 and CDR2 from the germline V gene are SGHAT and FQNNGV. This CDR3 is CASSFNRAQPQHF. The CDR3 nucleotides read TGTGCCAGCAGCTTTAACAGGGCCCAGCCCCAGCATTTT.

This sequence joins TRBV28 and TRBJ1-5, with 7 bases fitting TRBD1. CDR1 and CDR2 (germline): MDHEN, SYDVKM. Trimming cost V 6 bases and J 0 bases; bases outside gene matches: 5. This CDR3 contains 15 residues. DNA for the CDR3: TGTGCCAGCAGCCTGGGACAGTATAGCAATCAGCCCCAGCATTTT. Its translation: CASSLGQYSNQPQHF.

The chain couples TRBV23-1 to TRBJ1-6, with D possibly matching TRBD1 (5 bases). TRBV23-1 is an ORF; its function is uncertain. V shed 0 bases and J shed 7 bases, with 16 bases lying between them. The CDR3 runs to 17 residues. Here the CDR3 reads CASSQSLGLEGNSPLHF. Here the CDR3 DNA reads TGCGCCAGCAGTCAATCGCTGGGTTTGGAGGGGAATTCACCCCTCCACTTT.

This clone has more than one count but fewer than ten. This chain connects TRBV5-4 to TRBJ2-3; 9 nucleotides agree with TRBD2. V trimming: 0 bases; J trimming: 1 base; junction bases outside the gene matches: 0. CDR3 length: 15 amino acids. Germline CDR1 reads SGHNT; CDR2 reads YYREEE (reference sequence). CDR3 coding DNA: TGTGCCAGCAGCTTGGTAGCGGGGGGCACAGATACGCAGTATTTT. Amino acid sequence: CASSLVAGGTDTQYF.

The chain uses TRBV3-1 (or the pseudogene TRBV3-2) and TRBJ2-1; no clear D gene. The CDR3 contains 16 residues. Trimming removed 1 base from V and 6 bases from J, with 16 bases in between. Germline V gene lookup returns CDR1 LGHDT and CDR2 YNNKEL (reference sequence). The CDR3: CASSQAVLFPLNEQFF. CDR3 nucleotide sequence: TGTGCCAGCAGCCAAGCGGTCTTATTCCCCCTCAATGAGCAGTTCTTC.

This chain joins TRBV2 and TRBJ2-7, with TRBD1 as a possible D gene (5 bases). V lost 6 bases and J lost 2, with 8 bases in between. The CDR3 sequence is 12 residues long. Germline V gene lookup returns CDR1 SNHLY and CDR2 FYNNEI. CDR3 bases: TGTGCCAGCAGAGGGGTTACCTACGAGCAGTACTTC. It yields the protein CASRGVTYEQYF.

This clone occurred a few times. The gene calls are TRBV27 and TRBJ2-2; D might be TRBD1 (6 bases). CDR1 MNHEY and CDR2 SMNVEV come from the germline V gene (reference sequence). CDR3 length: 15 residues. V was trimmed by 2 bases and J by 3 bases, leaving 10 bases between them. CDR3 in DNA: TGTGCCAGCAGTTTAAGGGGGACCTACACCGGGGAGCTGTTTTTT. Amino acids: CASSLRGTYTGELFF.

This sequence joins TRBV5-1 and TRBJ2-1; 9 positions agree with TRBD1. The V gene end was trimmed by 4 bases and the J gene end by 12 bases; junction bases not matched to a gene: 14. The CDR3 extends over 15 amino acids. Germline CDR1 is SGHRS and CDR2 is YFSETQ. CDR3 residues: CASSPGDRGVGLQFF. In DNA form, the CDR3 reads TGCGCCAGCAGCCCCGGAGACAGGGGGGTGGGATTGCAGTTCTTC.

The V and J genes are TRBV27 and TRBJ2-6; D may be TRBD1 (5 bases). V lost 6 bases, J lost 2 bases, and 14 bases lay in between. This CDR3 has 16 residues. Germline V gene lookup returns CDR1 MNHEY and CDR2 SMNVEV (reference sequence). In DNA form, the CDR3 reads TGTGCCAGCAGCCGGCCCTCGGACACTGGGGCCAACGTCCTGACTTTC. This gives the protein CASSRPSDTGANVLTF.

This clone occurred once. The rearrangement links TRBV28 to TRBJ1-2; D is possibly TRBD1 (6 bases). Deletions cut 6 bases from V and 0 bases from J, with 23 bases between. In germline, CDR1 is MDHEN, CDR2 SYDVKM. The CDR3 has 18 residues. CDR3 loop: CASSESGVSGLANYGYTF. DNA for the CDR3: TGTGCCAGCAGCGAGTCAGGGGTTTCTGGGCTAGCTAACTATGGCTACACCTTC.

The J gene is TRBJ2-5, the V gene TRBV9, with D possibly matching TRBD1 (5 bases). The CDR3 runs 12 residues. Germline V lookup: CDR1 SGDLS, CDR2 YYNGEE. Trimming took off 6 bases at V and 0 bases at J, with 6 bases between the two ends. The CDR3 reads CASKGNQETQYF. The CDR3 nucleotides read TGTGCCAGCAAGGGGAACCAAGAGACCCAGTACTTC.

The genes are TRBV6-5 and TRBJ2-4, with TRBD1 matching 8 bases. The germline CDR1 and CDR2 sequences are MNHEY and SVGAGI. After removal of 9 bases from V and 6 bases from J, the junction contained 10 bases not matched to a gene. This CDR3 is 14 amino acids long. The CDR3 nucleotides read TGTGCCAGTATAACCAGGGGGCGGGTAAACATTCAGTACTTC. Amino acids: CASITRGRVNIQYF.

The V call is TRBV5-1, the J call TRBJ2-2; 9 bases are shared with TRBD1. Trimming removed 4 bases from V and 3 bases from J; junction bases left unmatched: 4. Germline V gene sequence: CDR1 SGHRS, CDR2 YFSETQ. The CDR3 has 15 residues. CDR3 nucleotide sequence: TGCGCCAGCAGCGCGGACAGGGGTGACACCGGGGAGCTGTTTTTT. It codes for CASSADRGDTGELFF.

The CDR3 DNA is TGTGCCAGCTCACCCCTAGCGGGAGGGAAAGATGGGGCCAACGTCCTGACTTTC. This codes for CASSPLAGGKDGANVLTF. The V call is TRBV18, the J call TRBJ2-6; 12 positions match TRBD2. The V gene's germline CDR1 is KGHSH and CDR2 LQKENI. With V trimmed by 3 bases and J by 3 bases, 6 bases remained unmatched. This CDR3 has 18 residues.

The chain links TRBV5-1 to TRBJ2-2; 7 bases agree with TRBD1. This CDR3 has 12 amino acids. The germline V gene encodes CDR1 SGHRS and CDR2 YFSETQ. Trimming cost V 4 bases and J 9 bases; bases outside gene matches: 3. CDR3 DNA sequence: TGCGCCAGCAGCGTACAGGGGAGGGAGCTGTTTTTT. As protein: CASSVQGRELFF. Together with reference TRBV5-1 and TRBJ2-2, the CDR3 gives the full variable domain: KAGVTQTPRYLIKTRGQQVTLSCSPISGHRSVSWYQQTPGQGLQFLFEYFSETQRNKGNFPGRFSGRQFSNSRSEMNVSTLELGDSALYLCASSVQGRELFFGEGSRLTVL.